These 9 T cell receptor beta chains originate from one sample sequenced in a study of metastatic and nonmetastatic thyroid tumors. From the PCR reads, TCRdb re-called clones with MiXCR. Among 15,000 to 20,000 clones listed, 28% were seen once. Prior to thyroid surgery, none of the patients had received any treatment. The specimen sequenced was tumor tissue. Source of these receptors: a female donor with papillary thyroid cancer or a benign thyroid nodule (not recorded which). Some clones in this sample may be carry-over from other donors' samples.

The V and J genes are TRBV20-1 and TRBJ1-1; a possible D gene is TRBD1 (5 bases). The germline gives CDR1 DFQATT, CDR2 SNEGSKA (reference sequence). Trimming stripped 5 bases from V and 5 bases from J, with 21 bases between. This CDR3 region has 15 residues. CDR3 nucleotides: TGCAGTGCTCGCCACATAGATTTAGAGGGGACTGAAGCTTTCTTT. It translates to CSARHIDLEGTEAFF.

This clone came up many times. This chain connects TRBV3-1 to TRBJ1-1; 7 bases are shared with TRBD1. The CDR3 runs 16 residues. V trimming: 4 bases; J trimming: 2 bases; junction bases outside the gene matches: 10. From germline, CDR1 is LGHDT and CDR2 YNNKEL (reference sequence). CDR3 amino acids: CASSPYRGGGNTEAFF. The CDR3 coding sequence is TGTGCCAGCAGCCCGTACAGGGGAGGGGGCAACACTGAAGCTTTCTTT.

In this sample, this clone turned up many times. The chain employs TRBV11-2 and TRBJ2-2, with D perhaps matching TRBD1 (6 bases). V dropped 4 bases and J dropped 1 base, with 13 bases sitting between them. Per germline, CDR1 SGHAT and CDR2 FQNNGV. The CDR3 has 16 residues. This CDR3 reads CASSSSGRGNTGELFF. For the CDR3, the DNA is TGTGCCAGCAGCTCCAGTGGCAGGGGGAACACCGGGGAGCTGTTTTTT.

This clone was picked up one time. The rearrangement uses TRBV5-1 and TRBJ2-5, with 11 bases that match TRBD2. Germline lookup yields CDR1 SGHRS and CDR2 YFSETQ. The V gene end was trimmed by 3 bases and the J gene end by 2 bases; junction bases not matched to a gene: 6. The CDR3 consists of 16 residues. The CDR3 sequence is CASSYGTSGRQETQYF. The CDR3 bases are TGCGCCAGCAGCTACGGGACTAGCGGAAGGCAAGAGACCCAGTACTTC.

The chain couples TRBV2 to TRBJ2-2; 11 bases line up with TRBD2. Germline loops: CDR1 SNHLY, CDR2 FYNNEI. Unmatched junction bases numbered 6, after V lost 4 bases and J lost 5 bases. The CDR3 length is 16 residues. CDR3 nucleotide sequence: TGTGCCAGCAGTGCTACTAGCGGGGGTGGAACCGGGGAGCTGTTTTTT. Its translation: CASSATSGGGTGELFF.

In this sample, this clone turned up many times. The genes are TRBV7-2 and TRBJ1-2, with no clear D. Germline lookup yields CDR1 SGHTA and CDR2 FQGNSA. The V and J ends lost 5 bases and 4 bases respectively, with 14 bases between them. The CDR3 consists of 14 residues. The CDR3 sequence is CASSPKGLGYGYTF. The CDR3 DNA reads TGTGCCAGCAGCCCGAAGGGCCTGGGCTATGGCTACACCTTC.

This rearrangement joins TRBV18 to TRBJ1-5; the D is unclear. This CDR3 contains 15 residues. Deletions cut 4 bases from V and 3 bases from J, with 13 bases between. Germline V CDR1 and CDR2: KGHSH, LQKENI. The CDR3 DNA is TGTGCCAGCTCACGGTCAGGATTGAACAATCAGCCCCAGCATTTT. Translated: CASSRSGLNNQPQHF.

There are many counts of this clone. V gene TRBV3-1 combines with J gene TRBJ2-7, with D unclear. The CDR3 extends over 11 amino acids. Germline lookup yields CDR1 LGHDT and CDR2 YNNKEL (reference sequence). V was pared by 4 bases and J by 3 bases, with 4 bases between. This CDR3 is CASSRVYEQYF. Written as DNA, the CDR3 is TGTGCCAGCAGCCGGGTCTACGAGCAGTACTTC.

This clone was observed a few times. The chain links TRBV12-3 or TRBV12-4 to TRBJ1-2; perhaps TRBD1 as D (5 bases). The CDR3 contains 15 residues. Trimming left V 7 bases short and J 7 bases short, with 22 bases between. The CDR3 sequence: CASKTPEAGRRGYTF. The CDR3 DNA reads as TGTGCCAGCAAAACCCCGGAGGCAGGGAGACGTGGCTACACCTTC.